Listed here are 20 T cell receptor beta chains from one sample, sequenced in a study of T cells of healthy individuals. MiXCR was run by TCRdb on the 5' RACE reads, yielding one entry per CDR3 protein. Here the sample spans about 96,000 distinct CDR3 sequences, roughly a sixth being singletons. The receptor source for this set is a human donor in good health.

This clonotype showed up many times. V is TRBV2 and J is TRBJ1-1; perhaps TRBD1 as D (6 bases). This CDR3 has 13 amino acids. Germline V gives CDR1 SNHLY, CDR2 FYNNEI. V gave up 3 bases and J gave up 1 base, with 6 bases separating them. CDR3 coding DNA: TGTGCCAGCAGTGACAGGGGGAACACTGAAGCTTTCTTT. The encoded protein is CASSDRGNTEAFF.

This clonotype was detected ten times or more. The CDR3: CASNGLGVRRRSFNYGYTF. In nucleotides, the CDR3 is TGTGCCAGCAACGGACTTGGGGTGCGGCGGCGGTCTTTTAACTATGGCTACACCTTC. The V and J genes are TRBV5-6 and TRBJ1-2, with no clear D. Trimming removed 6 bases at V and 1 base at J, with 28 bases between. This CDR3 is built from 19 residues. Per germline, CDR1 SGHDT and CDR2 YYEEEE.

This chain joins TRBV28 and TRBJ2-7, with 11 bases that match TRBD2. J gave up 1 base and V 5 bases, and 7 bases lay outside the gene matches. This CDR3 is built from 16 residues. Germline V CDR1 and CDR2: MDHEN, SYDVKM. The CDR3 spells CASSGRLAGRSYEQYF. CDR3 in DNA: TGTGCCAGCAGTGGCAGACTAGCGGGGAGATCCTACGAGCAGTACTTC.

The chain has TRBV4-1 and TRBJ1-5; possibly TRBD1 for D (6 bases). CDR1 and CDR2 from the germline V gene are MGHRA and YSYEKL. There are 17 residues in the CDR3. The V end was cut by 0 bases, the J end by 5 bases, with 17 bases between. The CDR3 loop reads CASSQDNSLGGYQPQHF. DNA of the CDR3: TGCGCCAGCAGCCAAGATAACAGTCTGGGGGGCTATCAGCCCCAGCATTTT.

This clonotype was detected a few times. The CDR3: CAISGDREETQYF. The CDR3 DNA is TGTGCCATCAGTGGGGACAGGGAAGAGACCCAGTACTTC. The V gene is TRBV10-3, the J gene TRBJ2-5; TRBD1 agrees at 9 bases. Looked up from germline, CDR1 is ENHRY and CDR2 is SYGVKD. Losses at the gene ends were 4 bases for V and 3 bases for J; bases not matched to a gene: 0. The CDR3 covers 13 residues.

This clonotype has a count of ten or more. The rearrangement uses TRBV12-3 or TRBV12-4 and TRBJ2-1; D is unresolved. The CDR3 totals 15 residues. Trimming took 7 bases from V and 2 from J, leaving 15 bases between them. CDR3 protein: CASTPSVGTYNEQFF. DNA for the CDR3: TGTGCCAGCACCCCTTCGGTGGGTACCTACAATGAGCAGTTCTTC.

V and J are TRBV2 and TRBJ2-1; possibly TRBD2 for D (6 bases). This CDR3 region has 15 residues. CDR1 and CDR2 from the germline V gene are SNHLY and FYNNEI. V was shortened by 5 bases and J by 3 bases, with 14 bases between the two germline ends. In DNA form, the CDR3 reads TGTGCCAGCAGTAGGGACTCGAGCCGCTACAATGAGCAGTTCTTC. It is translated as CASSRDSSRYNEQFF.

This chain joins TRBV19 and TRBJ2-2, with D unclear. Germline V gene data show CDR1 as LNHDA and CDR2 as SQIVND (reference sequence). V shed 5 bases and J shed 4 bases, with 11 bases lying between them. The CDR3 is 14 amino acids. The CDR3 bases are TGTGCCAGTAGTGGGGAAAGGATCACCGGGGAGCTGTTTTTT. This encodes CASSGERITGELFF.

CDR3 DNA: TGTGCCAGCAGTTACGACAGCCCTTACGGCGAGCAGTACTTC. It translates to CASSYDSPYGEQYF. The V call is TRBV6-2 or TRBV6-3, the J call TRBJ2-7; tentative D call: TRBD1 (5 bases). Trimming shortened V by 2 bases and J by 6 bases, and 14 bases separated the two germline ends. CDR3 length equals 14 residues. CDR1 MNHEY and CDR2 SVGEGT come from the germline V gene.

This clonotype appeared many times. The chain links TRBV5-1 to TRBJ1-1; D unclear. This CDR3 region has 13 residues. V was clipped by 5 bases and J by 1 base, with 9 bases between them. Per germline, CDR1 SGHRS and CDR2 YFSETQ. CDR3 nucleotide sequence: TGCGCCAGCAGTCGTGGAGGGAACACTGAAGCTTTCTTT. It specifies CASSRGGNTEAFF.

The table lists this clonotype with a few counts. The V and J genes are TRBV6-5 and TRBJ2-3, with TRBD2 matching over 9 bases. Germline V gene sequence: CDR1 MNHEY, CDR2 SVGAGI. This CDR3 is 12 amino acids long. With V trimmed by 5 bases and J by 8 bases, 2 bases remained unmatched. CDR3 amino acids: CASSRGGGTQYF. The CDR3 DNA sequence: TGTGCCAGCAGTCGCGGGGGGGGTACGCAGTATTTT.

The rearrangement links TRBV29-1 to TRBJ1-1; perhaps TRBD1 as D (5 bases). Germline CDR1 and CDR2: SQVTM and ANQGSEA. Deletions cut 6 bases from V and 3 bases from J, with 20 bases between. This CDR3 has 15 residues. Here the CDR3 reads CSVHHPGGTDTEAFF. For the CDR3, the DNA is TGCAGCGTCCATCACCCGGGCGGGACGGACACTGAAGCTTTCTTT. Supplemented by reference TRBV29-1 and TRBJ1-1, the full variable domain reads SAVISQKPSRDICQRGTSLTIQCQVDSQVTMMFWYRQQPGQSLTLIATANQGSEATYESGFVIDKFPISRPNLTFSTLTVSNMSPEDSSIYLCSVHHPGGTDTEAFFGQGTRLTVV.

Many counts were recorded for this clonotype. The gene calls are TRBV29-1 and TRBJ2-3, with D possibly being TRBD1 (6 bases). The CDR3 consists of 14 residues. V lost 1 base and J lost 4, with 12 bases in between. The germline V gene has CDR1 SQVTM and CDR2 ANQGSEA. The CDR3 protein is CSVEGGPGSDTQYF. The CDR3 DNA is TGCAGCGTTGAAGGGGGGCCTGGCTCAGATACGCAGTATTTT.

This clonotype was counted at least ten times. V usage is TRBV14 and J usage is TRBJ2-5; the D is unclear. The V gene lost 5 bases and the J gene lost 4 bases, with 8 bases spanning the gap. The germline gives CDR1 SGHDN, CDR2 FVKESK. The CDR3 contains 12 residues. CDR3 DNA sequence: TGTGCCAGCAGCGCCTCGGGAGAGACCCAGTACTTC. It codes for CASSASGETQYF.

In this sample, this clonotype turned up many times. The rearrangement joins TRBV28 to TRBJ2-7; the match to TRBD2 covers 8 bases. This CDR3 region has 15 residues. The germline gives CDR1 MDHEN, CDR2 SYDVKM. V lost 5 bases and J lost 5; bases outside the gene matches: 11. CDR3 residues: CASSPLPAGANEQYF. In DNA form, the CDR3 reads TGTGCCAGCAGTCCCCTCCCAGCGGGAGCGAACGAGCAGTACTTC.

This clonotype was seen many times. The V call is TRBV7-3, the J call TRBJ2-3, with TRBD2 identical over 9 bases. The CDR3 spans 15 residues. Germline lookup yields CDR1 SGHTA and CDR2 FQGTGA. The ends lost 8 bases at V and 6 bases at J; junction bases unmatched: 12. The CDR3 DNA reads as TGTGCCAGCGGTGCTAGCGGGGCCGGACTGGATACGCAGTATTTT. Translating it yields CASGASGAGLDTQYF.

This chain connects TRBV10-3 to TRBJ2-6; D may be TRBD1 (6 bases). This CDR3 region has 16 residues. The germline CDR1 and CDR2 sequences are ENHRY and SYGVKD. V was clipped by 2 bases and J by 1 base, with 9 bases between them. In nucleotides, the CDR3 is TGTGCCATCAGTGAGGCAGGGGAATCTGGGGCCAACGTCCTGACTTTC. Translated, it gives CAISEAGESGANVLTF.

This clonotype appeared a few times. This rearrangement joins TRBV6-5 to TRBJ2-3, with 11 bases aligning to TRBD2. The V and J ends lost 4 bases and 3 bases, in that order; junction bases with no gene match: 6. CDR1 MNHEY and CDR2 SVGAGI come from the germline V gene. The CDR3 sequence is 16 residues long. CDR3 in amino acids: CASSFRTSGFTDTQYF. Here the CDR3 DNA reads TGTGCCAGCAGTTTCCGGACTAGCGGGTTTACAGATACGCAGTATTTT.

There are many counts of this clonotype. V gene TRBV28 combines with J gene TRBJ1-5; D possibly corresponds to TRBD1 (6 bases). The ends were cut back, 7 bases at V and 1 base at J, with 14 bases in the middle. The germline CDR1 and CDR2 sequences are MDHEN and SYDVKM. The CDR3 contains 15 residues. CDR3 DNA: TGTGCCAGCACGATCGGGACACCAAGCAATCAGCCCCAGCATTTT. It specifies CASTIGTPSNQPQHF.

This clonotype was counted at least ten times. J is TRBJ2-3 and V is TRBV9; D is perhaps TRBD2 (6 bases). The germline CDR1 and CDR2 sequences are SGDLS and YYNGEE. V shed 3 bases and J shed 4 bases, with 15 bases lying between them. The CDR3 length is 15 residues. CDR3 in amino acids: CASSEGRQGPDTQYF. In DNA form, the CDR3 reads TGTGCCAGCAGCGAGGGGAGGCAGGGACCAGATACGCAGTATTTT.